This T cell receptor beta chain was profiled in a study of identical twins. TCRdb called the 5' RACE reads again in MiXCR, with one record for every CDR3 protein. The sample consists of about 720,000 distinct CDR3 sequences, 15% to 20% of them appearing once. V lost 1 base, J lost 4 bases, and 5 bases stayed unmatched. CDR3 length equals 16 residues. From germline, CDR1 is SGHTA and CDR2 FQGNSA. This clonotype was observed a handful of times. This sample also belongs to another study, concerning T cells expressing NK-cell markers. Turning to that study: The study sequenced eight donors, seven HCMV-seropositive and one seronegative. NKG2C+ dominant clonotype frequencies in 5 or 6 donors were roughly 1.0-7.0% of CD8+ T cells. Uncertainty persisted over the HCMV specificity of expanded NKG2C+ T cell clones.

The sequenced sample was PBMCs. The clonotype was recovered from a woman younger than 30 in good health. The chain uses TRBV7-2 and TRBJ1-4; 8 positions match TRBD1. The CDR3 sequence: CASSLGDRLGNEKLFF. CDR3 nucleotide sequence: TGTGCCAGCAGCTTAGGGGACAGGTTAGGTAATGAAAAACTGTTTTTT.